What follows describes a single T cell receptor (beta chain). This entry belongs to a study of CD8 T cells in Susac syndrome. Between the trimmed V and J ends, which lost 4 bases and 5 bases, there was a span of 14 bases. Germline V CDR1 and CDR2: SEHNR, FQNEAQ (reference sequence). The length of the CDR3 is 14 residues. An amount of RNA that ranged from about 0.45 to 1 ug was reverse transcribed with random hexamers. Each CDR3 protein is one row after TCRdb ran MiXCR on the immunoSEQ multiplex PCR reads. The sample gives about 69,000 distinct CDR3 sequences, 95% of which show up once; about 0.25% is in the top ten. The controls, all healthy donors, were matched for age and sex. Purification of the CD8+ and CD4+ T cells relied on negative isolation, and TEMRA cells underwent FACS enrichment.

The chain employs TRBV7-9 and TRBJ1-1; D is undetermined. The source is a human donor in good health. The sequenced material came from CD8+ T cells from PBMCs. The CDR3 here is CASSSPGSRTEAFF. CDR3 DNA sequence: TGTGCCAGCAGCTCCCCTGGATCTCGGACTGAAGCTTTCTTT.